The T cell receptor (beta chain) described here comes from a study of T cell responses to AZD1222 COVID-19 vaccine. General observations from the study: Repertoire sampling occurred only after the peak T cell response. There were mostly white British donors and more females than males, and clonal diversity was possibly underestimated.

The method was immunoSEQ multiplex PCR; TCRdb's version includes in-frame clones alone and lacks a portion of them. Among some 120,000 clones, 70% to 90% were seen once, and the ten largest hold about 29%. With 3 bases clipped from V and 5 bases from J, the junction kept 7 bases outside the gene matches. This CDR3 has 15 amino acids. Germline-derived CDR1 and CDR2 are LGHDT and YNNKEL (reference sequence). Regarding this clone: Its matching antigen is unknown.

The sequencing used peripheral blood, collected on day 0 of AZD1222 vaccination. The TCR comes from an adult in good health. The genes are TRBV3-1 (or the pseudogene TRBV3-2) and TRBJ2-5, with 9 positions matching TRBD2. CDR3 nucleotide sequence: TGTGCCAGCAGCCAGCGGGGGGGCCGGGGTGAGACCCAGTACTTC. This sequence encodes CASSQRGGRGETQYF.